This T cell receptor (beta chain) is drawn from a study of neurological immune-mediated disorders. By 5'RACE with 10-nucleotide random UMIs, the cDNA was made. From 15-18 subjects, over 160 million TCR-beta sequences were obtained in each sequencing run. MiXCR, applied by TCRdb to the 5' RACE reads, yields one record per CDR3 protein. The sample has roughly 70,000 distinct CDR3 sequences; around 5% are singletons. The CDR3 is 15 amino acids. Trimming took 4 bases from V and 0 from J, leaving 10 bases between them. Per the germline V gene, CDR1 is SGHRS and CDR2 is YFSETQ. Findings and limits, study-wide: When repertoires were grouped phylogenetically, those of 18 of 34 multiple sclerosis patients fell into one related-CDR3 cluster, a possible signature. The expanded clones of different subjects shared no CDR3 amino acid sequences (suggesting private repertoires in all groups).

As regards this clonotype: The antigen is undetermined.

The specimen was PBMCs. This clonotype originated in a woman under 40 with multiple sclerosis. The chain is built from TRBV5-1 and TRBJ1-4; maybe TRBD1 (5 bases). The CDR3 DNA follows: TGCGCCAGCAGCAGACAGAGAGCAACTAATGAAAAACTGTTTTTT. Encoded protein: CASSRQRATNEKLFF.